Presented here are 15 T cell receptor beta chains from one specimen sequenced in a study of blood T cell repertoires in COVID-19. This table comes from immunoSEQ multiplex PCR, and its TCRdb copy is limited to in-frame clones, with some not included. The data hold roughly 60,000 clones, with 85% observed a single time. Sequenced input: peripheral blood. The receptor set was obtained from a human donor in a cohort sampled during active COVID-19.

The chain couples TRBV11-3 to TRBJ1-6, with D hard to call. The V gene's germline CDR1 is SGHNT and CDR2 YENEEA. V was shortened by 4 bases and J by 0 bases, with 10 bases between the two germline ends. The CDR3 is 16 amino acids. CDR3 sequence reads: CASSSPVSSYNSPLHF. DNA of the CDR3: TGTGCCAGCAGCTCTCCGGTTAGCTCCTATAATTCACCCCTCCACTTT.

The J gene is TRBJ1-1, the V gene TRBV19, with 7 nucleotides matching TRBD1. J was trimmed by 2 bases and V by 4 bases; bases with no gene match: 10. The length of the CDR3 is 16 residues. Germline-derived CDR1 and CDR2 are LNHDA and SQIVND (reference sequence). DNA of the CDR3: TGTGCCAGTAGTAAAGGGAGGACAGGTATCAACACTGAAGCTTTCTTT. This sequence encodes CASSKGRTGINTEAFF.

The rearrangement links TRBV3-1 (or the pseudogene TRBV3-2) to TRBJ1-2; D remains unclear. The CDR3 runs 15 residues. Per the germline V gene, CDR1 is LGHDT and CDR2 is YNNKEL (reference sequence). The germline V and J ends were trimmed by 0 bases and 3 bases, with 11 bases remaining between them. CDR3 loop: CASSQDTTLDYGYTF. The DNA for the CDR3 is TGTGCCAGCAGCCAAGATACAACCCTAGACTATGGCTACACCTTC.

The chain joins TRBV12-5 to TRBJ1-5, with D unclear. The germline CDR1 and CDR2 sequences are LGHNT and FRNRAP. This CDR3 has 17 residues. V lost 0 bases and J 4 bases, leaving 16 bases between the germline ends. CDR3 residues: CASGLVRLGWANQPQHF. CDR3 sequence (DNA): TGTGCTAGTGGTTTGGTACGCTTGGGTTGGGCGAATCAGCCCCAGCATTTT.

The J gene is TRBJ1-2, the V gene TRBV15; D not resolved. Germline CDR1 is LNHNV and CDR2 is YYDKDF (reference sequence). V gave up 0 bases and J gave up 2 bases, with 4 bases separating them. The CDR3 extends over 13 amino acids. CDR3 region: CATSRDRNYGYTF. The CDR3, as DNA: TGTGCCACCAGCAGAGACAGAAACTATGGCTACACCTTC.

Details on this clone: This sample also contains other DNA sequences that code for the same CDR3. The chain joins TRBV9 to TRBJ2-1; 14 positions match TRBD2. This CDR3 is built from 16 residues. Germline V gives CDR1 SGDLS, CDR2 YYNGEE. The junction had 4 bases not matched to a gene; V was cut back by 5 bases and J by 3 bases. The CDR3 loop is CASSRTSGGYYNEQFF. CDR3 DNA: TGTGCCAGCAGTCGGACTAGCGGGGGGTACTACAATGAGCAGTTCTTC.

This clone was counted a single time. J is TRBJ1-3 and V is TRBV5-4, with TRBD1 identical over 7 bases. The CDR3 has 15 residues. V was clipped by 0 bases and J by 4 bases; unmatched bases: 4. Germline V gives CDR1 SGHNT, CDR2 YYREEE (reference sequence). The CDR3 protein is CASSLAQTGGNTIYF. The CDR3 DNA follows: TGTGCCAGCAGCTTGGCCCAGACAGGGGGAAACACCATATATTTT.

This clone has only one observation. This CDR3 is CASSSLRGETQYF. As DNA, the CDR3 is TGTGCCAGCAGCTCCCTCCGCGGGGAGACCCAGTACTTC. This rearrangement joins TRBV11-3 to TRBJ2-5; D is perhaps TRBD2 (5 bases). CDR3 size: 13 residues. Germline assignment: CDR1 SGHNT and CDR2 YENEEA. V gave up 4 bases and J gave up 5 bases, with 11 bases separating them. The full variable domain, in which reference TRBV11-3 and TRBJ2-5 provide the parts outside the CDR3, is EAGVVQSPRYKIIEKKQPVAFWCNPISGHNTLYWYLQNLGQGPELLIRYENEEAVDDSQLPKDRFSAERLKGVDSTLKIQPAELGDSAVYLCASSSLRGETQYFGPGTRLLVL.

V gene TRBV29-1 combines with J gene TRBJ1-5; 7 bases align to TRBD1. The germline V gene has CDR1 SQVTM and CDR2 ANQGSEA. The CDR3 is 13 residues long. The ends lost 4 bases at V and 4 bases at J; junction bases unmatched: 4. CDR3 nucleotides: TGCAGCGTTGGCAGGGGGGTAAATCAGCCCCAGCATTTT. Protein product: CSVGRGVNQPQHF.

The chain is built from TRBV11-2 and TRBJ1-1, with a tentative D call TRBD1 (6 bases). CDR3 length: 13 residues. The germline CDR1 and CDR2 sequences are SGHAT and FQNNGV. Trimming removed 3 bases at V and 3 bases at J, with 8 bases between. The CDR3 is CASSFNRDTEAFF. As DNA, the CDR3 is TGTGCCAGCAGCTTCAACAGGGACACTGAAGCTTTCTTT.

V is TRBV7-2 and J is TRBJ2-3; 12 bases match TRBD2. CDR1 is SGHTA, CDR2 FQGNSA, per germline. CDR3 length equals 14 residues. Losses at the gene ends were 6 bases for V and 3 bases for J; bases not matched to a gene: 1. The CDR3 spells CASRTSGGTDTQYF. DNA for the CDR3: TGTGCCAGCAGGACTAGCGGGGGAACAGATACGCAGTATTTT.

This chain connects TRBV7-9 to TRBJ2-7; D might be TRBD2 (7 bases). Germline CDR1 and CDR2: SEHNR and FQNEAQ (reference sequence). This CDR3 has 15 amino acids. V was cut by 6 bases and J by 5 bases, with 20 bases left in between. The CDR3 bases are TGTGCCAGCAGTTACACAGGGAGGGGTCTGGACGAGCAGTACTTC. Its protein is CASSYTGRGLDEQYF. The whole variable domain, filled in from reference TRBV7-9 and TRBJ2-7, reads DTGVSQNPRHKITKRGQNVTFRCDPISEHNRLYWYRQTLGQGPEFLTYFQNEAQLEKSRLLSDRFSAERPKGSFSTLEIQRTEQGDSAMYLCASSYTGRGLDEQYFGPGTRLTVT.

The rearrangement uses TRBV11-3 and TRBJ2-7, with 7 bases identical to TRBD1. The V gene's germline CDR1 is SGHNT and CDR2 YENEEA. Losses at the gene ends were 5 bases for V and 3 bases for J; bases not matched to a gene: 7. The CDR3 is made up of 14 amino acids. The CDR3 DNA reads TGTGCCAGCAGCAACCCGACAGGGAACTACGAGCAGTACTTC. It translates to CASSNPTGNYEQYF.

J is TRBJ2-3 and V is TRBV9, with a possible D match to TRBD2 (5 bases). V was shortened by 7 bases and J by 9 bases, with 18 bases between the two germline ends. This CDR3 contains 13 residues. CDR1 is SGDLS, CDR2 YYNGEE, per germline. CDR3 in DNA: TGTGCCAGCGGAGGACTGCTCGGGGAAACGCAGTATTTT. This sequence encodes CASGGLLGETQYF.

The chain employs TRBV10-3 and TRBJ2-1, with TRBD2 matching 11 bases. CDR1 is ENHRY, CDR2 SYGVKD, per germline. This CDR3 has 13 residues. V shed 10 bases and J 6 bases; nucleotides not matched to a gene: 5. CDR3 sequence (DNA): TGTGCCACCACACTAGCGGGGGTCAATGAGCAGTTCTTC. Translation: CATTLAGVNEQFF.